Reported below is one T cell receptor (beta chain). The ends were cut back, 0 bases at V and 1 base at J, with 4 bases in the middle. The length of the CDR3 is 14 residues. Germline values: CDR1 ENHRY, CDR2 SYGVKD. The sample comes from a study of blood T cell repertoires in COVID-19. Study-wide background: PBMCs, B-cell-depleted T cells, or T cells were the source of the cDNA or gDNA that made up the material.

In the authors' workflow: Quantification of nucleated cells was approximated via reference gene primer amplification. This table comes from immunoSEQ multiplex PCR, and its TCRdb copy is limited to in-frame clones, with some not included. The DNA gave D and trimming, while V, J and clone size come from that table. The data show tens of thousands of clones, roughly nine tenths seen once. The chain has TRBV10-3 and TRBJ2-1; D is ambiguous. The sample consisted of peripheral blood. This TCR was recovered from an elderly man in a cohort sampled during active COVID-19. DNA of the CDR3: TGTGCCATCAGTGAGTCCCAATCCTACAATGAGCAGTTCTTC. Translation: CAISESQSYNEQFF.